The T cell receptor (beta chain) under discussion was sequenced for a study of patients and donors after allogeneic stem cell transplantation. The CDR3 totals 14 residues. J gave up 10 bases and V 5 bases, and 11 bases lay outside the gene matches. The germline CDR1 and CDR2 sequences are SGHTA and FQGTGA. TCRdb called the RT-PCR reads again in MiXCR, with one record for every CDR3 protein. The data show around 150,000 distinct CDR3 sequences, approximately 37% seen once. The material sequenced was blood, either unsorted or a sorted T cell fraction (not recorded which). The TCR was taken from a human donor who was either an allogeneic HSCT recipient or a stem cell or donor lymphocyte infusion donor (not recorded which). It is not recorded whose cells these are; they may come from a transplant donor. This chain connects TRBV7-3 to TRBJ2-1; 7 bases fit TRBD1. Here the CDR3 reads CASSPREQGNEQFF. The CDR3 DNA follows: TGTGCCAGCAGCCCAAGGGAACAGGGGAACGAGCAGTTCTTC. The whole variable domain, filled in from reference TRBV7-3 and TRBJ2-1, reads GAGVSQTPSNKVTEKGKYVELRCDPISGHTALYWYRQSLGQGPEFLIYFQGTGAADDSGLPNDRFFAVRPEGSVSTLKIQRTERGDSAVYLCASSPREQGNEQFFGPGTRLTVL.